This TCR beta chain was found in a study of breast tumors, draining lymph nodes, adjacent tissues. Study-wide results and caveats: Tumor T cell lymph node origin was a supported hypothesis, not proven. Tumor repertoires ranked between lymph nodes and nontumor tissue in diversity, with V and J gene preferences. Tumor and nontumor repertoires were significantly more similar in luminal-like than in basal-like breast cancer.

V was clipped by 3 bases and J by 6 bases; unmatched bases: 10. The CDR3 contains 16 residues. TCRdb analysed the multiplex PCR reads with MiXCR anew, one entry per CDR3 protein. The sample lists approximately 230,000 distinct CDR3 sequences, about 34% occurring once. This clonotype was detected only a few times. Its cognate antigen is unknown. With a much larger clone just one base away, this may be a read error. Axillary draining lymph nodes of breast cancer patients supplied the node samples. The sample taken for sequencing was axillary lymph node tissue. The J gene is TRBJ1-5, the V gene TRBV12-3 or TRBV12-4; 8 nucleotides agree with TRBD1. The clonotype comes from a female donor with breast cancer. Some clones in this sample may be carry-over from other donors' samples. The CDR3, as DNA: TGTGCCAGCAGTTTCGCAGGGGGCAAAGGTGTTCAGCCCCAGCATTTT. Residues: CASSFAGGKGVQPQHF.